What follows are 3 T cell receptor beta chains derived from one specimen sequenced in a study of cytomegalovirus exposure and HLA in healthy donors. It was with 60 Vbeta and 13 Jbeta primers that the PCR ran. Here immunoSEQ multiplex PCR was the method, and the copy in TCRdb shows in-frame clones only, minus some. The data hold fewer than 150,000 clones, with more than 80% observed a single time. Sequenced sample: PBMCs. These receptors were collected from a woman between 25 and 40 years old in good health and CMV-seropositive.

The chain combines TRBV7-9 with TRBJ2-2; 7 bases fit TRBD1. The CDR3 loop spans 17 amino acids. The trim removed 1 base at V and 5 bases at J, leaving 10 bases unmatched. The germline gives CDR1 SEHNR, CDR2 FQNEAQ (reference sequence). CDR3 sequence (DNA): TGTGCCAGCAGCTTAGAGAAGCTGACAGGGCTTACCGGGGAGCTGTTTTTT. It encodes CASSLEKLTGLTGELFF.

V is TRBV18 and J is TRBJ1-1, with D possibly matching TRBD1 (6 bases). The CDR3 runs to 15 residues. Looked up from germline, CDR1 is KGHSH and CDR2 is LQKENI. Between the trimmed V and J ends, which lost 6 bases and 4 bases, there was a span of 18 bases. The CDR3 loop reads CASSPSNGQITEAFF. The CDR3 DNA reads TGTGCCAGCTCCCCATCGAACGGACAGATCACTGAAGCTTTCTTT.

V is TRBV5-1 and J is TRBJ2-5; TRBD1 matches 11 bases. CDR3 length: 15 residues. Per germline, CDR1 SGHRS and CDR2 YFSETQ. J lost 5 bases, V lost 3 bases, and 6 bases had no gene match. The CDR3 coding sequence is TGCGCCAGCAGCTGGAGGACAGGGGGCGAGGAGACCCAGTACTTC. Its translation is CASSWRTGGEETQYF. The whole variable domain, filled in from reference TRBV5-1 and TRBJ2-5, reads KAGVTQTPRYLIKTRGQQVTLSCSPISGHRSVSWYQQTPGQGLQFLFEYFSETQRNKGNFPGRFSGRQFSNSRSEMNVSTLELGDSALYLCASSWRTGGEETQYFGPGTRLLVL.